The clone carrying this T cell receptor (beta chain) was seen ten or more times. Its target is unknown. The entry originates in a study of early T cells in non-severe SARS-CoV-2 infection. This CDR3 spans 13 amino acids. CDR1 is LNHDA and CDR2 is SQIVND in the germline V gene (reference sequence). The V segment lost 7 bases and the J segment 6 bases; nucleotides outside the gene matches: 4. Unique molecular identifiers (one per individual cDNA molecule) were attached. TCRdb itself ran the 5' RACE reads through MiXCR, one entry per CDR3 protein. The sample carries around 60,000 distinct CDR3 sequences, around 21% recorded once. Overall study findings and caveats: Using VDJdb, the matching emphasized anti-spike CD8 responses while missing private and CD4 specificities.

The receptor was isolated from an adult who was a healthcare worker with PCR-confirmed SARS-CoV-2 infection or an uninfected control (not recorded which). The source was whole blood, collected at baseline. The chain couples TRBV19 to TRBJ2-2, with TRBD1 matching 8 bases. The CDR3 here is CASNMDRAGELFF. The CDR3 coding sequence is TGTGCCAGTAACATGGACAGGGCCGGGGAGCTGTTTTTT. The full variable domain, with the rest looked up from reference TRBV19 and TRBJ2-2, is DGGITQSPKYLFRKEGQNVTLSCEQNLNHDAMYWYRQDPGQGLRLIYYSQIVNDFQKGDIAEGYSVSREKKESFPLTVTSAQKNPTAFYLCASNMDRAGELFFGEGSRLTVL.